This T cell receptor beta chain was found in a study of blood T cell repertoires in COVID-19. Study overall: Specimens from acute and convalescent COVID-19 originated in the United States, Italy and Spain. PBMCs, B-cell-depleted T cells, or T cells provided the cDNA or gDNA that made up the material.

Authors' processing steps: From reference gene primer amplification, estimates of nucleated cell counts were derived. Produced via immunoSEQ multiplex PCR; TCRdb's table is partial and in-frame only. V, J and clone size are those of that table, while D and trimming were read from the DNA. Seen here are roughly 160,000 clones, over 80% observed once, and the top ten hold around 8.9%. Those enrolled in Seattle joined during active infection and were followed longitudinally afterward. This CDR3 contains 12 residues. V lost 7 bases to trimming and J lost 5 bases; unmatched junction nucleotides: 7. Germline loops: CDR1 SQVTM, CDR2 ANQGSEA.

Sequences were obtained from peripheral blood. This chain links TRBV29-1 with TRBJ2-5, with TRBD1 identical over 7 bases. The TCR was taken from a woman older than 75 with COVID-19, enrolled during active disease. CDR3 sequence: CSGHRGSETQYF. The CDR3 DNA follows: TGCAGCGGACACAGGGGTTCCGAGACCCAGTACTTC.